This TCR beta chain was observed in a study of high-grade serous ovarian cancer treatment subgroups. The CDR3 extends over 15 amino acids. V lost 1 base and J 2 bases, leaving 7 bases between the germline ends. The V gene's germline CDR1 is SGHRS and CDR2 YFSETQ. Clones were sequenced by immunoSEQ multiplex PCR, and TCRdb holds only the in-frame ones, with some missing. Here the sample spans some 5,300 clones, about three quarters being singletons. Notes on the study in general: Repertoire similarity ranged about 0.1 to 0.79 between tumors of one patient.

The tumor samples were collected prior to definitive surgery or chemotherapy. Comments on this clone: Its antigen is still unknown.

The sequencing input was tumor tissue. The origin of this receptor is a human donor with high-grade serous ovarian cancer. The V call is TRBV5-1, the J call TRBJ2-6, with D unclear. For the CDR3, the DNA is TGCGCCAGCAGCTTGTACGGAGCTGGGGCCAACGTCCTGACTTTC. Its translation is CASSLYGAGANVLTF.